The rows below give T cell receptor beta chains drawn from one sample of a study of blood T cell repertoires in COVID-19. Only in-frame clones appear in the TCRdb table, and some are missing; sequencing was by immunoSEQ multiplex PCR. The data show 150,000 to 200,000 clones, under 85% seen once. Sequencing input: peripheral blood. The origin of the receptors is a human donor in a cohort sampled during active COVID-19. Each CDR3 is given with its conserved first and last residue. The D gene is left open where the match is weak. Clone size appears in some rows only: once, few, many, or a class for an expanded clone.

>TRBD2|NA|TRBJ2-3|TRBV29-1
CSVTQTSGGPDTQYF
TGCAGCGTTACCCAGACTAGCGGGGGCCCAGATACGCAGTATTTT
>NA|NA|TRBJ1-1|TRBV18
CASSPQGDNTEAFF
TGTGCCAGCTCACCACAGGGAGATAACACTGAAGCTTTCTTT
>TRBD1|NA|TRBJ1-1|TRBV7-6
CASSLEGTTGGSEAFF
TGTGCCAGCAGCTTAGAGGGAACGACAGGGGGCTCAGAAGCTTTCTTT
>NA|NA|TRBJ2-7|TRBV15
CATSSSARASYEQYF
TGTGCCACCTCATCCTCGGCCAGGGCCTCCTACGAGCAGTACTTC
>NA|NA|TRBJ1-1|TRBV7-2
CASSPHGANTEAFF
TGTGCCAGCAGCCCACATGGGGCAAACACTGAAGCTTTCTTT
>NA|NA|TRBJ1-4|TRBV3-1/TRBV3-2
CASSQDQAWKLFF
TGTGCCAGCAGCCAAGATCAGGCCTGGAAACTGTTTTTT
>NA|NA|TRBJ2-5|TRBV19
CASSMNGNQETQYF
TGTGCCAGTAGTATGAACGGTAACCAAGAGACCCAGTACTTC
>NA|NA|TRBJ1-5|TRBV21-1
CASSPRMQGNNQPQHF
TGTGCCAGCAGCCCTCGAATGCAGGGGAACAATCAGCCCCAGCATTTT
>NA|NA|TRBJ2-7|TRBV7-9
CASSREASSYEQYF
TGTGCCAGCAGCCGCGAGGCCAGCTCCTACGAGCAGTACTTC
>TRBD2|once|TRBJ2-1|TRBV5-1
CASSLGPAGGYNEQFF
TGCGCCAGCAGCTTGGGACCAGCGGGGGGGTACAATGAGCAGTTCTTC
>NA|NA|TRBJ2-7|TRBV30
CAWSVRGYEQYF
TGTGCCTGGAGTGTACGGGGCTACGAGCAGTACTTC
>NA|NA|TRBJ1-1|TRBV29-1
CSGGGLKNTEAFF
TGCAGCGGGGGGGGGCTTAAGAACACTGAAGCTTTCTTT
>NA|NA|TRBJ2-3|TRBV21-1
CARVRDRGFTDTQYF
TGTGCCAGAGTAAGGGACAGGGGTTTCACAGATACGCAGTATTTT
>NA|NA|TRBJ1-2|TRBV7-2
CASSLSLPGSHGYTF
TGTGCCAGCAGCTTAAGCTTGCCAGGGTCCCATGGCTACACCTTC
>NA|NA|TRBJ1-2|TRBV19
CASSLGGGANYGYTF
TGTGCCAGTAGTCTTGGAGGGGGGGCAAACTATGGCTACACCTTC
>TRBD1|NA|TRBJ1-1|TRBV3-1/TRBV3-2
CASSQNSYRGIMNTEAFF
TGTGCCAGCAGCCAAAATTCCTACAGGGGTATAATGAACACTGAAGCTTTCTTT
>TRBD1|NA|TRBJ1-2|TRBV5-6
CASSPQGGYGYTF
TGTGCCAGCAGCCCGCAGGGGGGCTATGGCTACACCTTC
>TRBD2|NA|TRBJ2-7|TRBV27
CASSSRTSGDPYEQYF
TGTGCCAGCAGTTCCAGGACTAGCGGGGACCCTTACGAGCAGTACTTC
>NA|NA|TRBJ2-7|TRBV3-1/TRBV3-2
CASSPGLLLYEQYF
TGTGCCAGCAGCCCTGGACTGCTTCTCTACGAGCAGTACTTC
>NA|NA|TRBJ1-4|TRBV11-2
CASSLERGGKLFF
TGTGCCAGCAGCTTAGAACGGGGTGGCAAACTGTTTTTT
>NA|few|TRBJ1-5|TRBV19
CASSLVAGNNQPQHF
TGTGCCAGTAGTCTGGTAGCAGGGAACAATCAGCCCCAGCATTTT
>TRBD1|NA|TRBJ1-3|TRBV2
CASSEFQGAAGNTIYF
TGTGCCAGCAGTGAATTCCAGGGGGCGGCTGGAAACACCATATATTTT
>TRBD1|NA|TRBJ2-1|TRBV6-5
CASHDRGVYNEQFF
TGTGCCAGCCATGACAGGGGGGTGTACAATGAGCAGTTCTTC
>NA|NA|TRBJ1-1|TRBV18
CASSPEVVMENTEAFF
TGTGCCAGCTCACCTGAGGTAGTAATGGAGAACACTGAAGCTTTCTTT
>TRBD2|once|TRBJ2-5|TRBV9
CASSVDVSGAGETQYF
TGTGCCAGCAGCGTAGACGTTAGCGGGGCGGGGGAGACCCAGTACTTC
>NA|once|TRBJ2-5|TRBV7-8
CASSLGEGGIGVIQETQYF
TGTGCCAGCAGCTTAGGGGAGGGGGGAATCGGGGTTATCCAAGAGACCCAGTACTTC
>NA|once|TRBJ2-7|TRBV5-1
CASSLRGTRTYEQYF
TGCGCCAGCAGCTTGCGGGGGACCCGTACCTACGAGCAGTACTTC
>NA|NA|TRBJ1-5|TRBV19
CASSIRATGSQPQHF
TGTGCCAGTAGTATTCGAGCCACAGGGAGCCAGCCCCAGCATTTT
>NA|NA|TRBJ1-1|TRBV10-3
CAISEGGTNTEAFF
TGTGCCATCAGTGAGGGGGGGACGAACACTGAAGCTTTCTTT
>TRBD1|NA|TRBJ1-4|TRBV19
CASNKGALNEKLFF
TGTGCCAGTAATAAGGGGGCCCTGAATGAAAAACTGTTTTTT
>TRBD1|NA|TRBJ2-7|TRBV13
CASSLTGGDEQYF
TGTGCCAGCAGCTTGACAGGGGGCGACGAGCAGTACTTC
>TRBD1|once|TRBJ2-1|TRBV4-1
CASSDPGQARNEQFF
TGCGCCAGCAGCGATCCGGGACAGGCACGTAATGAGCAGTTCTTC
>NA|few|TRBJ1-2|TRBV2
CASSDRGTNYGYTF
TGTGCCAGCAGTGACCGGGGGACTAACTATGGCTACACCTTC
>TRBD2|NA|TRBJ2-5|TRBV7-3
CASSSSLTSGGVSRETQYF
TGTGCCAGCAGCTCGTCGTTGACTAGCGGGGGGGTCAGTAGGGAGACCCAGTACTTC
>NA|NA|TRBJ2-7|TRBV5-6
CASNLGRGYEQYF
TGTGCCAGCAACCTGGGTCGGGGCTACGAGCAGTACTTC
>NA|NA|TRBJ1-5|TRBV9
CASSVGGGQPQHF
TGTGCCAGCAGCGTGGGAGGTGGGCAGCCCCAGCATTTT
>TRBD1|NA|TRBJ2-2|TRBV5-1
CASSLTRGRGTGELFF
TGCGCCAGCAGCTTGACAAGGGGGCGCGGGACCGGGGAGCTGTTTTTT
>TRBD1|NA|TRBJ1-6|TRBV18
CASSSGQGKVSPLHF
TGTGCCAGCTCATCCGGACAGGGGAAGGTTTCACCCCTCCACTTT
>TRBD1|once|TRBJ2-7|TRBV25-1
CAVGVGTGLYEQYF
TGTGCCGTTGGGGTGGGGACAGGGTTGTACGAGCAGTACTTC
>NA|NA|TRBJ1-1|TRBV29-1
CSVTTGRGTEAFF
TGCAGCGTTACTACAGGGAGGGGCACTGAAGCTTTCTTT
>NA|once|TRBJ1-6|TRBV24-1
CATRGQPVCSPLHF
TGTGCCACTCGGGGTCAACCAGTATGTTCACCCCTCCACTTT
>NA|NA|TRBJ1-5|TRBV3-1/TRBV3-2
CASSQGRGGNQPQHF
TGTGCCAGCAGCCAGGGCAGGGGTGGCAATCAGCCCCAGCATTTT
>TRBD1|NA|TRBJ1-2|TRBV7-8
CASSPRTGINYGYTF
TGTGCCAGCAGCCCGAGGACAGGGATTAACTATGGCTACACCTTC
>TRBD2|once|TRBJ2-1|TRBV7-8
CASSPPGTSGGNSDEQFF
TGTGCCAGCAGCCCTCCCGGGACTAGCGGGGGGAACAGCGATGAGCAGTTCTTC
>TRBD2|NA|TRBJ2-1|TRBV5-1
CASSLGTGTSGGYEQFF
TGCGCCAGCAGCTTGGGAACCGGGACTAGCGGGGGTTATGAGCAGTTCTTC
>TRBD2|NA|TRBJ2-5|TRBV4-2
CASSQASGETQYF
TGTGCCAGCAGCCAAGCTAGCGGCGAGACCCAGTACTTC
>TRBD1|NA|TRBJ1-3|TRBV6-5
CASRLDRGSGNTIYF
TGTGCCAGCAGATTAGACAGGGGCTCTGGAAACACCATATATTTT
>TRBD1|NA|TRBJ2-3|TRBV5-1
CASTGQASDTQYF
TGCGCCAGCACCGGACAGGCCTCAGATACGCAGTATTTT
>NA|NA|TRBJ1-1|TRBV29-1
CSVEESVIEAFF
TGCAGCGTTGAGGAGTCAGTGATAGAAGCTTTCTTT
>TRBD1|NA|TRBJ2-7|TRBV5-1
CASSYGQAVWDEQYF
TGCGCCAGCAGCTATGGACAGGCCGTTTGGGACGAGCAGTACTTC
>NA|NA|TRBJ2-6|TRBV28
CASSLPGGSGANVLTF
TGTGCCAGCAGTTTACCCGGGGGCTCTGGGGCCAACGTCCTGACTTTC
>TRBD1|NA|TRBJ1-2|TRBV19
CASKRGLNYGYTF
TGTGCCAGTAAGAGGGGGCTTAACTATGGCTACACCTTC